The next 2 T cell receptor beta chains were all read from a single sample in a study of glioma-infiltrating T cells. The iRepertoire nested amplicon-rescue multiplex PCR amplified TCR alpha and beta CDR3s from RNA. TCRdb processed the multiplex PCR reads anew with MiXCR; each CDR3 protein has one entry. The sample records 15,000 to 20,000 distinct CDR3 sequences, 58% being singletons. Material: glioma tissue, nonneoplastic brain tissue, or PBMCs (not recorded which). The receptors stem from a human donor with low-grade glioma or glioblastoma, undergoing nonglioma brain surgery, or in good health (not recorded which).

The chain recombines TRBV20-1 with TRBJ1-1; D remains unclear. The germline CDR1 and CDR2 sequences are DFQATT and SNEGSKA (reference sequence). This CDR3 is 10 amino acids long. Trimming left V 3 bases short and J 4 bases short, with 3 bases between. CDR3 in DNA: TGCAGTGCTAGTGCCACTGAAGCTTTCTTT. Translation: CSASATEAFF.

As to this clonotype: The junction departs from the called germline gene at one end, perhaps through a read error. The CDR3 DNA reads as TGTGCCAGCAGTAAAGCGACAGAGACCTACGAGCAGTACTTC. It yields the protein CASSKATETYEQYF. The chain employs TRBV6-1 and TRBJ2-7, with D perhaps matching TRBD1 (5 bases). This CDR3 has 14 residues. CDR1 is MNHNS and CDR2 is SASEGT in the germline V gene.